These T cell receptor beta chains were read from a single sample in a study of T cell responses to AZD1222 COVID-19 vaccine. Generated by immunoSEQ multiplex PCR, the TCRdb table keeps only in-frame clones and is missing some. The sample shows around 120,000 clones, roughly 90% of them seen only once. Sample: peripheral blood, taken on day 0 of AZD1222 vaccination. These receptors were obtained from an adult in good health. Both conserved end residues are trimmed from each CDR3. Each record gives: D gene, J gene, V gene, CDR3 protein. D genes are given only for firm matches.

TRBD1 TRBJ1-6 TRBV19 ASSEVLGQGYSPLH
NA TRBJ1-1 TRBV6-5 ASRGQMNTEAF
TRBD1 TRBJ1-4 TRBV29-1 SALTGGEKLF
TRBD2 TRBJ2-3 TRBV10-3 AISGGTSQSTDTQY
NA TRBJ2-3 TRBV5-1 ASSLASDTQY
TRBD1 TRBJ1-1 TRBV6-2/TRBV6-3 ASSYSDRGKWTEAF
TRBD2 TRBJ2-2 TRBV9 ASSYTSGGVPGELF
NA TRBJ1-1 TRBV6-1 ASSEWGRGLRQRLNTEAF
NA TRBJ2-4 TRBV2 ASSTGGGPILAKNIQY
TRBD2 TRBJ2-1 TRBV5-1 ASSLRAGADPDEQF
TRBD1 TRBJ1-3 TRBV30 AWRGTGQLNTIY